This entry lists 3 T cell receptor beta chains sequenced from one sample in a study of blood T cell repertoires in COVID-19. The protocol was immunoSEQ multiplex PCR, while the TCRdb copy is restricted to in-frame clones and leaves out a portion. The sample includes some 150,000 clones, almost 85% of them seen just once. Input material: peripheral blood. The origin of the receptors is a man aged 35 to 55 who had recovered from COVID-19.

This sequence joins TRBV6-4 and TRBJ1-4; possible D gene TRBD1, 5 bases. The V gene's germline CDR1 is MRHNA and CDR2 SNTAGT. V was cut by 3 bases and J by 5 bases, with 13 bases left in between. This CDR3 has 15 residues. The CDR3 region is CASSEKGQGNEKLFF. CDR3 nucleotides: TGTGCCAGCAGTGAAAAAGGGCAGGGAAATGAAAAACTGTTTTTT.

This clone came up a few times. The chain employs TRBV4-1 and TRBJ2-7, with 11 bases identical to TRBD1. V shed 0 bases, J shed 6 bases, and the junction held 13 bases outside the gene matches. This CDR3 spans 18 amino acids. Germline assignment: CDR1 MGHRA and CDR2 YSYEKL. As DNA, the CDR3 is TGCGCCAGCAGCCAAGAAGGAGGGGTCAGGACAGGGGGCTTCGAGCAGTACTTC. Its translation: CASSQEGGVRTGGFEQYF.

CDR3 loop: CASSQAQETQYF. CDR3 bases: TGTGCCAGCAGCCAAGCACAAGAGACCCAGTACTTC. V usage is TRBV4-2 and J usage is TRBJ2-5; no clear D gene. Germline assignment: CDR1 LGHNA and CDR2 YNFKEQ. The V end lost 1 base, the J end lost 2 bases, and 2 bases lay between the germline ends. The CDR3 is made up of 12 amino acids.